This passage covers 11 T cell receptor beta chains from one sample sequenced in a study of T and B cells in COVID-19 patients. Each TRB amplification used about 250-550 ng of genomic DNA from blood. TRB rearrangements were amplified by multiplex PCR with BIOMED2 TRB-A/B primers. A single record per CDR3 protein comes from TCRdb applying MiXCR to the multiplex PCR reads. The sample has 20,000 or so distinct CDR3 sequences, 35% to 45% seen once. The material sequenced was blood. These receptors all come from a human donor with active COVID-19.

This clonotype showed up just a few times. The chain joins TRBV6-4 to TRBJ2-6; 8 bases align to TRBD2. The CDR3 totals 16 residues. The V gene's germline CDR1 is MRHNA and CDR2 SNTAGT. Trimming took 6 bases from V and 2 from J; bases not matched to a gene: 6. CDR3 in amino acids: CASSARGGPGANVLTF. CDR3 coding DNA: TGTGCCAGCAGCGCCCGGGGGGGACCTGGGGCCAACGTCCTGACTTTC.

This sequence joins TRBV12-3 or TRBV12-4 and TRBJ1-3; unclear D gene. The CDR3 extends over 16 amino acids. The ends were cut back, 2 bases at V and 0 bases at J, with 11 bases in the middle. This chain's CDR3 is CASSLLGPISGNTIYF. As DNA, the CDR3 is TGTGCCAGCAGTTTATTAGGGCCGATCTCTGGAAACACCATATATTTT.

The chain joins TRBV6-2 or TRBV6-3 to TRBJ2-1, with 11 bases that match TRBD2. Germline CDR1 is MNHEY and CDR2 is SVGEGT. This CDR3 has 14 amino acids. The V gene end was trimmed by 8 bases and the J gene end by 8 bases; junction bases not matched to a gene: 8. The chain's CDR3 is CASSRGSGGDEQFF. In nucleotides, the CDR3 is TGTGCCAGCTCCCGGGGTAGCGGGGGGGATGAGCAGTTCTTC.

This chain uses TRBV20-1 with TRBJ1-2; 11 nucleotides line up with TRBD1. Trimming removed 1 base from V and 8 bases from J; junction bases left unmatched: 3. Germline values: CDR1 DFQATT, CDR2 SNEGSKA (reference sequence). This CDR3 is 13 amino acids long. The CDR3 spells CSARGTGGEGYTF. For the CDR3, the DNA is TGCAGTGCTAGAGGGACAGGGGGCGAGGGCTACACCTTC.

The chain has TRBV6-2 or TRBV6-3 and TRBJ2-7, with D perhaps TRBD2 (7 bases). Germline-derived CDR1 and CDR2 are MNHEY and SVGEGT. V was clipped by 5 bases and J by 4 bases, with 18 bases between them. This CDR3 has 15 amino acids. Here the CDR3 DNA reads TGTGCCAGCAGTACCCCTCGGCGGGGGCCATACGAGCAGTACTTC. This encodes CASSTPRRGPYEQYF.

J is TRBJ2-2 and V is TRBV5-1, with D maybe TRBD1 (6 bases). The CDR3 runs to 12 residues. Germline CDR1 SGHRS, CDR2 YFSETQ. The V end lost 9 bases, the J end lost 8 bases, and 14 bases lay between the germline ends. CDR3 in DNA: TGCGCCACAACCCTCAGGGGAGGGGAGCTGTTTTTT. This translates into CATTLRGGELFF. Using reference TRBV5-1 and TRBJ2-2 for the parts outside the CDR3, the full variable domain is KAGVTQTPRYLIKTRGQQVTLSCSPISGHRSVSWYQQTPGQGLQFLFEYFSETQRNKGNFPGRFSGRQFSNSRSEMNVSTLELGDSALYLCATTLRGGELFFGEGSRLTVL.

The chain couples TRBV5-1 to TRBJ2-6; D unresolved. V lost 0 bases, J lost 1 base, and 2 bases lay in between. The germline V gene has CDR1 SGHRS and CDR2 YFSETQ. The CDR3 covers 14 residues. CDR3 DNA sequence: TGCGCCAGCAGCTTGGAGTCTGGGGCCAACGTCCTGACTTTC. It codes for CASSLESGANVLTF.

This chain connects TRBV29-1 to TRBJ1-1, with no clear D. Germline CDR1 reads SQVTM; CDR2 reads ANQGSEA. This CDR3 is built from 12 residues. V shed 6 bases and J shed 4 bases, with 12 bases lying between them. CDR3 bases: TGCAGCGTGTTCCAGGAAGGCACTGAAGCTTTCTTT. This codes for CSVFQEGTEAFF.

This clonotype turned up a few times. The rearrangement uses TRBV20-1 and TRBJ1-4; D is ambiguous. The CDR3 spans 13 residues. From germline, CDR1 is DFQATT and CDR2 SNEGSKA (reference sequence). Trimming shortened V by 5 bases and J by 2 bases, and 9 bases separated the two germline ends. The CDR3 region has the DNA TGCAGTGCTCCAGGTGCGACTAATGAAAAACTGTTTTTT. Its protein product is CSAPGATNEKLFF.

The sample holds a few counts of this clonotype. This sequence joins TRBV15 and TRBJ2-2; D may match TRBD1 or TRBD2 (6 bases each). Germline V gene data show CDR1 as LNHNV and CDR2 as YYDKDF (reference sequence). The V and J ends lost 5 bases and 0 bases respectively, with 19 bases between them. CDR3 size: 18 residues. The CDR3 here is CATSSTSPDSSNTGELFF. Written as DNA, the CDR3 is TGTGCCACCAGCTCCACTAGCCCGGACAGCTCGAACACCGGGGAGCTGTTTTTT.

J is TRBJ2-6 and V is TRBV18, with 9 bases fitting TRBD1. J lost 0 bases, V lost 0 bases, and 3 bases had no gene match. This CDR3 region has 18 residues. Germline V CDR1 and CDR2: KGHSH, LQKENI. CDR3 bases: TGTGCCAGCTCACCACCGACAGGGGGGGGCTCTGGGGCCAACGTCCTGACTTTC. The encoded protein is CASSPPTGGGSGANVLTF.